Only a few counts were recorded for the clone carrying this T cell receptor (beta chain). The antigen is undetermined. These data belong to a study of blood T cells in healthy people across ages. Study as a whole: Template-switching capture recovered about one barcoded beta molecule per two T cells. Overall study results and limits: TCR beta diversity was tightly associated with the proportion of naive T cells. Both naive CD4+ cell counts and diversity were greater in long-lived donors than in aged donors.

CDR3 size: 15 residues. Unmatched junction bases numbered 10, after V lost 5 bases and J lost 6 bases. Germline CDR1 is SGHVS and CDR2 is FNYEAQ. Extraction of total RNA produced a minimum of 5.5 micrograms from each sample. Through a sample-barcoded 5' primer and a J-beta primer mix, a second PCR was run for 7 to 11 cycles. TCRdb analysed the 5' RACE reads with MiXCR anew, one entry per CDR3 protein. This sample has roughly 1,500,000 distinct CDR3 sequences, with 35% to 45% found just once. This chain connects TRBV7-6 to TRBJ2-7; 10 bases match TRBD1. This sequence originates from a woman aged 18-35 years in good health. Sequenced material: blood. The CDR3: CASSPSGTGDGEQYF. The CDR3 coding sequence is TGTGCCAGCAGCCCCAGCGGGACAGGGGATGGCGAGCAGTACTTC.